The 32 T cell receptor beta chains listed next were all sequenced from one sample in a study of low-dose radiotherapy and immunotherapy resistance in tumors. Gene-specific TRAV and TRBV primers were used for first-strand cDNA, covering alpha and beta chains. TCR amplification involved 20 to 25 PCR cycles with a constant-region primer and V-primer adapter. TCRdb analysed the reads with MiXCR anew, one entry per CDR3 protein. The sample lists roughly 100,000 distinct CDR3 sequences, about 20% occurring once. Time point meaning: after trial treatment. Treatment meaning: LDRT plus nivolumab, ipilimumab, low-dose cyclophosphamide and aspirin (RACIN trial). This specimen consisted of PBMCs, obtained after low-dose radiotherapy plus immunotherapy. The receptors were sampled from a female donor with ovarian cancer.

The J gene is TRBJ2-5, the V gene TRBV25-1; D might be TRBD2 (7 bases). The length of the CDR3 is 14 residues. Germline V CDR1 and CDR2: MGHDK, SYGVNS. The V gene lost 7 bases and the J gene lost 4 bases, with 16 bases spanning the gap. CDR3: CASNLRGLRETQYF. In nucleotides, the CDR3 is TGTGCCAGCAACTTGCGGGGGCTAAGAGAGACCCAGTACTTC.

For the CDR3, the DNA is TGTGCCAGCAGTCGACAGGGGTTATACAATGAGCAGTTCTTC. Amino acid sequence: CASSRQGLYNEQFF. The rearrangement joins TRBV6-2 or TRBV6-3 to TRBJ2-1; TRBD1 agrees at 8 bases. From germline, CDR1 is MNHEY and CDR2 SVGEGT. Trimming took 5 bases from V and 4 from J; bases not matched to a gene: 4. The CDR3 spans 14 residues.

This chain connects TRBV5-4 to TRBJ1-2; D gene ambiguous. The CDR3 loop spans 13 amino acids. Trimming left V 2 bases short and J 3 bases short, with 8 bases between. CDR1 is SGHNT, CDR2 YYREEE, per germline (reference sequence). The CDR3 spells CASSFPGDYGYTF. Written as DNA, the CDR3 is TGTGCCAGCAGCTTTCCGGGAGACTATGGCTACACCTTC.

The V call is TRBV30, the J call TRBJ2-2; D is undetermined. Per the germline V gene, CDR1 is GTSNPN and CDR2 is SVGIG (reference sequence). The ends were cut back, 3 bases at V and 0 bases at J, with 8 bases in the middle. The CDR3 covers 14 residues. CDR3 sequence: CAWRTNANTGELFF. The CDR3, as DNA: TGTGCCTGGAGGACAAACGCGAACACCGGGGAGCTGTTTTTT.

This sequence joins TRBV4-3 and TRBJ2-2; 7 bases fit TRBD2. This CDR3 has 17 residues. From germline, CDR1 is LGHNA and CDR2 YSLEER. The ends lost 4 bases at V and 0 bases at J; junction bases unmatched: 8. CDR3 loop: CASSPILGTTNTGELFF. CDR3 sequence (DNA): TGCGCCAGCAGCCCGATACTCGGGACTACGAACACCGGGGAGCTGTTTTTT.

This clonotype appeared a single time. It differs at one base from a far larger clone, so likely a read error. The chain combines TRBV5-8 with TRBJ2-3; possible D gene TRBD2, 6 bases. CDR3 length: 16 residues. Germline loops: CDR1 SGHTS, CDR2 YDEGEE. CDR3 loop: CASSRPKAGNTDTLYF. The CDR3, as DNA: TGTGCCAGCAGCCGCCCCAAAGCGGGCAACACAGATACGCTGTATTTT. The whole variable domain, filled in from reference TRBV5-8 and TRBJ2-3, reads EAGVTQSPTHLIKTRGQQATLRCSPISGHTSVYWYQQALGLGLQFLLWYDEGEERNRGNFPPRFSGRQFPNYSSELNVNALELEDSALYLCASSRPKAGNTDTLYFGPGTRLTVL.

In this sample, this clonotype turned up many times. The rearrangement joins TRBV5-1 to TRBJ2-1, with a tentative D call TRBD2 (7 bases). The CDR3 loop spans 16 amino acids. The germline gives CDR1 SGHRS, CDR2 YFSETQ. The ends were cut back, 0 bases at V and 2 bases at J, with 12 bases in the middle. Here the CDR3 DNA reads TGCGCCAGCAGCTTGGATTGGGGGGGCGCCTACAATGAGCAGTTCTTC. Translation gives CASSLDWGGAYNEQFF.

This clonotype showed up many times. V and J are TRBV9 and TRBJ2-7, with 7 bases matching TRBD1. The length of the CDR3 is 15 residues. Germline-derived CDR1 and CDR2 are SGDLS and YYNGEE. V was pared by 4 bases and J by 2 bases, with 9 bases of the junction left unmatched. CDR3 nucleotide sequence: TGTGCCAGCAGCCCAGGACAGGCCAACACCTACGAGCAGTACTTC. This translates into CASSPGQANTYEQYF.

This clonotype has a handful of counts. This rearrangement joins TRBV29-1 to TRBJ2-5; possibly TRBD1 for D (6 bases). V lost 1 base and J 3 bases, leaving 12 bases between the germline ends. CDR3 length: 14 residues. Germline CDR1 and CDR2: SQVTM and ANQGSEA. CDR3 amino acids: CSVEVGTSKETQYF. The CDR3 DNA reads as TGCAGCGTTGAAGTAGGGACAAGTAAAGAGACCCAGTACTTC.

This rearrangement joins TRBV19 to TRBJ1-1; D remains ambiguous. The CDR3 contains 14 residues. CDR1 and CDR2 (germline): LNHDA, SQIVND (reference sequence). V lost 3 bases and J 4 bases, leaving 12 bases between the germline ends. The CDR3 region is CASSIRTSGTEAFF. The DNA for the CDR3 is TGTGCCAGTAGTATCCGGACGAGTGGCACTGAAGCTTTCTTT.

This clonotype has ten or more counts. The rearrangement uses TRBV7-9 and TRBJ2-7, with a weak D call TRBD1 (6 bases). The V gene's germline CDR1 is SEHNR and CDR2 FQNEAQ (reference sequence). V was pared by 7 bases and J by 0 bases, with 10 bases between. This CDR3 is built from 13 residues. DNA of the CDR3: TGTGCCAGCACCGCGGACAGCTCCTACGAGCAGTACTTC. It codes for CASTADSSYEQYF.

A word on this clonotype: A far more abundant clone sits one base away, making this likely a read error. This rearrangement joins TRBV27 to TRBJ2-7; no clear D. The V and J ends lost 10 bases and 3 bases respectively, with 10 bases between them. CDR1 and CDR2 (germline): MNHEY, SMNVEV (reference sequence). This CDR3 spans 11 amino acids. CDR3 amino acids: CATEVGYEQYF. The CDR3, as DNA: TGTGCCACCGAGGTCGGCTACGAGCAGTACTTC.

Only a few counts were recorded for this clonotype. This chain links TRBV2 with TRBJ2-3, with 7 bases that match TRBD1. CDR1 and CDR2 (germline): SNHLY, FYNNEI. Trimming took 1 base from V and 0 from J; bases not matched to a gene: 7. The CDR3 covers 17 residues. CDR3 sequence: CASSEERAGGSTDTQYF. The CDR3 nucleotides read TGTGCCAGCAGTGAAGAAAGGGCAGGGGGAAGCACAGATACGCAGTATTTT.

This clonotype was seen at least ten times. The chain links TRBV5-1 to TRBJ1-1; D is perhaps TRBD1 (5 bases). CDR1 SGHRS and CDR2 YFSETQ come from the germline V gene. Between the trimmed V and J ends, which lost 0 bases and 2 bases, there was a span of 11 bases. This CDR3 is 15 amino acids long. The CDR3 here is CASSLAGRDNTEAFF. For the CDR3, the DNA is TGCGCCAGCAGCTTGGCGGGCAGGGACAACACTGAAGCTTTCTTT.

This clonotype was counted at least ten times. The chain has TRBV5-6 and TRBJ2-2; 7 bases are a match to TRBD2. In germline, CDR1 is SGHDT, CDR2 YYEEEE. V gave up 6 bases and J gave up 3 bases; unmatched junction bases: 5. The CDR3 runs 14 residues. The CDR3 is CASKSGRDTGELFF. The DNA for the CDR3 is TGTGCCAGCAAGTCTGGGAGGGACACCGGGGAGCTGTTTTTT. Based on the CDR3 plus reference TRBV5-6 and TRBJ2-2, the full variable domain is DAGVTQSPTHLIKTRGQQVTLRCSPKSGHDTVSWYQQALGQGPQFIFQYYEEEERQRGNFPDRFSGHQFPNYSSELNVNALLLGDSALYLCASKSGRDTGELFFGEGSRLTVL.

This clonotype has a count of ten or more. The rearrangement joins TRBV5-1 to TRBJ2-5; D may correspond to TRBD1 or TRBD2 (5 bases each). The CDR3 spans 16 residues. Germline V gene sequence: CDR1 SGHRS, CDR2 YFSETQ. V lost 3 bases, J lost 5 bases, and 20 bases lay in between. The CDR3 loop reads CASSWGLRVEGETQYF. The CDR3, as DNA: TGCGCCAGCAGCTGGGGCTTGCGGGTTGAGGGGGAGACCCAGTACTTC.

About this clonotype itself: A far larger clone is off by one base, so a read error is likely. This rearrangement joins TRBV13 to TRBJ2-7, with 10 bases identical to TRBD2. Unmatched junction bases numbered 14, after V lost 5 bases and J lost 7 bases. The CDR3 has 16 amino acids. Germline V gene sequence: CDR1 PRHDT, CDR2 FYEKMQ (reference sequence). In DNA form, the CDR3 reads TGTGCCAGCAGCCCTCGACTAGCGGGCGCCTACAATGAGCAGTACTTC. Translating it yields CASSPRLAGAYNEQYF.

The V call is TRBV12-3 or TRBV12-4, the J call TRBJ2-1, with TRBD2 identical over 7 bases. The CDR3 totals 13 residues. The junction had 3 bases not matched to a gene; V was cut back by 3 bases and J by 7 bases. CDR3 loop: CASSFLADNEQFF. As DNA, the CDR3 is TGTGCCAGCAGTTTTCTAGCGGATAATGAGCAGTTCTTC.

Many counts were recorded for this clonotype. The rearrangement uses TRBV19 and TRBJ1-5; tentative D call: TRBD1 (5 bases). This CDR3 comprises 14 residues. Germline V gene data show CDR1 as LNHDA and CDR2 as SQIVND (reference sequence). Trimming took 1 base from V and 4 from J, leaving 8 bases between them. The CDR3 sequence: CASSIAAGNQPQHF. For the CDR3, the DNA is TGTGCCAGTAGTATAGCGGCAGGGAATCAGCCCCAGCATTTT. Combining the CDR3 with reference TRBV19 and TRBJ1-5 gives the whole variable domain DGGITQSPKYLFRKEGQNVTLSCEQNLNHDAMYWYRQDPGQGLRLIYYSQIVNDFQKGDIAEGYSVSREKKESFPLTVTSAQKNPTAFYLCASSIAAGNQPQHFGDGTRLSIL.

This clonotype has a count of ten or more. This CDR3 is CASSPFGLAGAGGEQFF. CDR3 coding DNA: TGCGCCAGCAGCCCCTTCGGACTAGCGGGGGCGGGGGGTGAGCAGTTCTTC. This chain links TRBV4-1 with TRBJ2-1; TRBD2 aligns across 13 bases. The V and J ends lost 4 bases and 9 bases, in that order; junction bases with no gene match: 12. In germline, CDR1 is MGHRA, CDR2 YSYEKL. This CDR3 spans 17 amino acids.

This clonotype was seen ten or more times. The V and J genes are TRBV12-3 or TRBV12-4 and TRBJ2-7; 7 nucleotides align to TRBD1. Unmatched junction bases numbered 4, after V lost 1 base and J lost 1 base. The CDR3 is made up of 15 amino acids. The CDR3 nucleotides read TGTGCCAGCAGTTTAGATGGGACAGCTTCCTACGAGCAGTACTTC. Translation gives CASSLDGTASYEQYF.

The V call is TRBV5-1, the J call TRBJ2-5; 8 bases align to TRBD2. The length of the CDR3 is 16 residues. Trimming took 4 bases from V and 3 from J; bases not matched to a gene: 11. Germline lookup yields CDR1 SGHRS and CDR2 YFSETQ. DNA of the CDR3: TGCGCCAGCAGCCCTAATAGCGGGACAAGAGAAGAGACCCAGTACTTC. It specifies CASSPNSGTREETQYF.

This clonotype was observed at least ten times. V gene TRBV2 combines with J gene TRBJ2-1; 13 nucleotides align to TRBD2. This CDR3 is 15 amino acids long. The V segment lost 5 bases and the J segment 6 bases; nucleotides outside the gene matches: 4. Germline loops: CDR1 SNHLY, CDR2 FYNNEI. The CDR3 region has the DNA TGTGCCAGCAGTCCACTAGCGGGAGGGCCCAATGAGCAGTTCTTC. Translated: CASSPLAGGPNEQFF.

About this clonotype itself: This probably arose from a read error, given a far larger clone one base away. V and J are TRBV10-3 and TRBJ1-3, with a tentative D call TRBD1 (6 bases). Per germline, CDR1 ENHRY and CDR2 SYGVKD. V gave up 4 bases and J gave up 0 bases, with 19 bases separating them. The CDR3 length is 18 residues. CDR3 coding DNA: TGTGCCATCAGTGCCTTGACAGCCTGGGGGGCCTCTGGAAACACCATATATTTT. Its translation is CAISALTAWGASGNTIYF.

This clonotype was detected ten times or more. The chain links TRBV5-5 to TRBJ2-5, with D perhaps TRBD1 (5 bases). Germline lookup yields CDR1 SGHKS and CDR2 YYEKEE (reference sequence). Trimming stripped 2 bases from V and 1 base from J, with 9 bases between. CDR3 size: 14 residues. This CDR3 reads CASSFKTGQETQYF. CDR3 in DNA: TGTGCCAGCAGCTTTAAAACAGGCCAAGAGACCCAGTACTTC. The full variable domain, its missing parts supplied by reference TRBV5-5 and TRBJ2-5, is DAGVTQSPTHLIKTRGQQVTLRCSPISGHKSVSWYQQVLGQGPQFIFQYYEKEERGRGNFPDRFSARQFPNYSSELNVNALLLGDSALYLCASSFKTGQETQYFGPGTRLLVL.

The chain has TRBV5-6 and TRBJ2-1, with D perhaps being TRBD1 or TRBD2 (5 bases each). Germline assignment: CDR1 SGHDT and CDR2 YYEEEE. V was shortened by 2 bases and J by 10 bases, with 10 bases between the two germline ends. There are 12 residues in the CDR3. CDR3 protein: CASSFTGPEQFF. The CDR3 bases are TGTGCCAGCAGCTTCACGGGGCCGGAGCAGTTCTTC.

This clonotype was recorded at least ten times. CDR3 region: CASRGASGPANEQFF. In DNA form, the CDR3 reads TGTGCCAGCAGGGGGGCAAGCGGTCCTGCGAATGAGCAGTTCTTC. The rearrangement joins TRBV7-8 to TRBJ2-1; TRBD1 might be the D (6 bases). Trimming left V 6 bases short and J 7 bases short, with 19 bases between. CDR3 size: 15 residues. Germline-derived CDR1 and CDR2 are SGHVS and FQNEAQ. Complete variable domain (other parts from reference TRBV7-8 and TRBJ2-1): GAGVSQSPRYKVAKRGQDVALRCDPISGHVSLFWYQQALGQGPEFLTYFQNEAQLDKSGLPSDRFFAERPEGSVSTLKIQRTQQEDSAVYLCASRGASGPANEQFFGPGTRLTVL.

This clonotype came up many times. The V gene is TRBV6-2 or TRBV6-3, the J gene TRBJ1-5; D is perhaps TRBD1 (5 bases). The CDR3 runs to 16 residues. V lost 7 bases and J lost 4, with 20 bases in between. Germline V lookup: CDR1 MNHEY, CDR2 SVGEGT. CDR3 nucleotide sequence: TGTGCCAGCAAGAAAGCGGGTGGGGGATTAAATCAGCCCCAGCATTTT. Amino acids: CASKKAGGGLNQPQHF.

In this sample, this clonotype turned up many times. This chain connects TRBV12-3 or TRBV12-4 to TRBJ2-3, with 13 bases matching TRBD2. CDR3 length equals 16 residues. The V and J ends lost 5 bases and 4 bases, in that order; junction bases with no gene match: 6. CDR3 DNA: TGTGCCAGCAGTATAACTAGCGGGGGGGCCGCAGATACGCAGTATTTT. Translated: CASSITSGGAADTQYF.

This clonotype was detected many times. The chain couples TRBV7-6 to TRBJ2-7; D might be TRBD1 (5 bases). Germline assignment: CDR1 SGHVS and CDR2 FNYEAQ. V was pared by 1 base and J by 5 bases, with 9 bases between. The CDR3 contains 13 residues. The CDR3 bases are TGTGCCAGCAGCTTAGGTTGGGGCGACGAGCAGTACTTC. Translating gives CASSLGWGDEQYF.

In its sample, this clonotype was seen a few times. This chain connects TRBV27 to TRBJ2-7, with TRBD1 as a possible D gene (6 bases). Germline CDR1 and CDR2: MNHEY and SMNVEV (reference sequence). The CDR3 has 15 amino acids. The V end was cut by 3 bases, the J end by 4 bases, with 16 bases between. In DNA form, the CDR3 reads TGTGCCAGCAGTTTGAGGTTACAGGGTCGGTACGAGCAGTACTTC. Translated, it gives CASSLRLQGRYEQYF.

As concerns this clonotype: A far larger clone lies a single base away; this is likely a read error. The chain employs TRBV4-1 and TRBJ2-7, with TRBD2 identical over 10 bases. The CDR3 extends over 16 amino acids. V shed 0 bases, J shed 7 bases, and the junction held 9 bases outside the gene matches. Germline CDR1 MGHRA, CDR2 YSYEKL. CDR3 protein: CASSQDVAGGRNEQYF. The CDR3 coding sequence is TGCGCCAGCAGCCAAGATGTAGCGGGAGGCCGCAATGAGCAGTACTTC.